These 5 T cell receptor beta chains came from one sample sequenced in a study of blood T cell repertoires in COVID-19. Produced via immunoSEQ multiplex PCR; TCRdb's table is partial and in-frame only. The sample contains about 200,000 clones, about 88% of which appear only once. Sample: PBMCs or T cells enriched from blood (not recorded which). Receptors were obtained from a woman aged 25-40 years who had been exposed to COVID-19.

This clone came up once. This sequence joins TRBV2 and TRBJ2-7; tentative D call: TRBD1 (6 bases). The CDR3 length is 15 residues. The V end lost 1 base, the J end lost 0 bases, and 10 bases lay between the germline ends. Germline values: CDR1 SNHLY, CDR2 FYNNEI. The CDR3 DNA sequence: TGTGCCAGCAGTGAAGGCAGGGGTGGCTCCTACGAGCAGTACTTC. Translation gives CASSEGRGGSYEQYF.

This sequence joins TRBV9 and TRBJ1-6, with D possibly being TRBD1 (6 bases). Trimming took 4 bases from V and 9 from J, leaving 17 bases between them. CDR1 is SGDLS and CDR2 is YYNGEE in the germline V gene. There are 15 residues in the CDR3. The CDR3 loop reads CASSSGGREGSPLHF. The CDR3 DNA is TGTGCCAGCAGCTCGGGGGGCAGGGAGGGTTCACCCCTCCACTTT.

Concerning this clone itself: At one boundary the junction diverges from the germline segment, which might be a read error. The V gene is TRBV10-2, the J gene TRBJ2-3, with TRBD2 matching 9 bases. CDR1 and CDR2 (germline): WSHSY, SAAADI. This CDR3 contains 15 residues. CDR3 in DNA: TGCGCCAGCAGGGGAAGCGGGGGGAGCATAGATACGCAGTATTTT. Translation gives CASRGSGGSIDTQYF.

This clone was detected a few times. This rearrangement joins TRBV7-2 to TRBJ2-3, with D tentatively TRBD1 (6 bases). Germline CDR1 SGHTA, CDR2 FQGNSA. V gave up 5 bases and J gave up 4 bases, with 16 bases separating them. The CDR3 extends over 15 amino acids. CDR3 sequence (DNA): TGTGCCAGCAGCGACCCCCGACAGGCTTCAGATACGCAGTATTTT. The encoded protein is CASSDPRQASDTQYF.

The CDR3 loop reads CSALGGAGNTIYF. In DNA, the CDR3 is TGCAGCGCCCTGGGGGGGGCTGGAAACACCATATATTTT. The chain uses TRBV29-1 and TRBJ1-3; the D gene is possibly TRBD1 (5 bases). The V end lost 7 bases, the J end lost 2 bases, and 12 bases lay between the germline ends. Germline-derived CDR1 and CDR2 are SQVTM and ANQGSEA. The CDR3 sequence is 13 residues long.